This T cell receptor beta chain stems from a study of shared clonotypes between healthy human individuals. With 5 bases clipped from V and 0 bases from J, the junction kept 6 bases outside the gene matches. CDR3 length: 16 residues. Germline values: CDR1 LNHDA, CDR2 SQIVND (reference sequence). The protocol was immunoSEQ multiplex PCR, while the TCRdb copy is restricted to in-frame clones and leaves out a portion. Among some 2.3 million clones listed, over 90% were seen once. What was sequenced was naive CD4+ T cells from PBMCs. This sample's subset: CD45RA+ positively selected. The clonotype was recovered from a man younger than 35 in good health. Some clones in this sample may be carry-over from other donors' samples. The rearrangement uses TRBV19 and TRBJ2-7, with 11 bases that match TRBD1. CDR3 nucleotides: TGTGCCAGTAGTCCCAAGGGACAGGGGGTCTCCTACGAGCAGTACTTC. This sequence encodes CASSPKGQGVSYEQYF.